The 31 T cell receptor beta chains below were found in one sample sequenced in a study of post-analysis software for immune sequencing data. Study observations and caveats: Patients carried five TRBV segments more frequently than controls did, and TRBV5-6, TRBV5-1 and TRBV20-1 were among them.

Included in the TCR beta cDNA libraries were unique molecular identifiers. TCRdb reprocessed the PCR reads with MiXCR, giving one entry per CDR3 protein. The data show roughly 800,000 distinct CDR3 sequences, just under 30% seen once. Their antigens are not known. Material: blood. These receptors all stem from a girl aged 10-17 years with multiple sclerosis.

There are a few counts of this clonotype. The J gene is TRBJ1-6, the V gene TRBV20-1, with a tentative D call TRBD1 (5 bases). The CDR3 loop spans 13 amino acids. The V end was cut by 6 bases, the J end by 10 bases, with 16 bases between. From germline, CDR1 is DFQATT and CDR2 SNEGSKA (reference sequence). The CDR3 region has the DNA TGCAGTGCCGGCCTCCAGGGAGGATCACCCCTCCACTTT. It codes for CSAGLQGGSPLHF.

The chain has TRBV28 and TRBJ2-1; D gene unclear. Trimming removed 2 bases at V and 12 bases at J, with 11 bases between. Germline CDR1 and CDR2: MDHEN and SYDVKM. The CDR3 loop spans 12 amino acids. The CDR3 DNA is TGTGCCAGCAGTTTAACAGACCCCTTGCAGTTCTTC. This translates into CASSLTDPLQFF.

V and J are TRBV24-1 and TRBJ2-1; D gene unclear. The ends were cut back, 9 bases at V and 0 bases at J, with 14 bases in the middle. The CDR3 contains 15 residues. CDR1 KGHDR and CDR2 SFDVKD come from the germline V gene. This CDR3 reads CATSRSGGSYNEQFF. The DNA for the CDR3 is TGTGCCACCTCCAGGTCCGGCGGCTCCTACAATGAGCAGTTCTTC.

V is TRBV2 and J is TRBJ2-3; D gene uncertain. The CDR3 is 15 amino acids. V was clipped by 2 bases and J by 1 base, with 10 bases between them. Per germline, CDR1 SNHLY and CDR2 FYNNEI. The CDR3, as DNA: TGTGCCAGCAGTGAACTAGTAAGGGGCACAGATACGCAGTATTTT. Its translation is CASSELVRGTDTQYF.

This clonotype was recorded at least ten times. CDR3 amino acids: CASSTRGAQETQYF. The CDR3 DNA sequence: TGTGCCAGCAGCACCCGGGGGGCACAAGAGACCCAGTACTTC. The chain is built from TRBV7-9 and TRBJ2-5, with D possibly TRBD2 on 7 matching bases. Germline CDR1 SEHNR, CDR2 FQNEAQ (reference sequence). The CDR3 runs to 14 residues. V dropped 5 bases and J dropped 2 bases, with 12 bases sitting between them.

The J gene is TRBJ2-5, the V gene TRBV28; maybe TRBD1 (5 bases). The J call is uncertain, as TRBJ2-7 better fits the DNA end. The CDR3 sequence is 14 residues long. The germline V gene has CDR1 MDHEN and CDR2 SYDVKM. CDR3 DNA: TGTGCCAGCAGTTTTTCGTACGACAGCTACGAGCAGTACTTC. Its translation is CASSFSYDSYEQYF.

This clonotype was detected ten times or more. The rearrangement joins TRBV7-8 to TRBJ2-5; 7 positions match TRBD2. Germline CDR1 and CDR2: SGHVS and FQNEAQ. The CDR3 has 15 amino acids. The V and J ends lost 2 bases and 1 base, in that order; junction bases with no gene match: 4. The CDR3 protein is CASSLLPSGQETQYF. CDR3 nucleotide sequence: TGTGCCAGCAGCTTACTCCCTAGCGGCCAAGAGACCCAGTACTTC.

The V call is TRBV10-3, the J call TRBJ1-6; D ambiguous. CDR1 and CDR2 from the germline V gene are ENHRY and SYGVKD. The V and J ends lost 7 bases and 4 bases respectively, with 8 bases between them. CDR3 length: 13 amino acids. The CDR3 DNA reads TGTGCCATCACTGGGCAGTATAATTCACCCCTCCACTTT. Residues: CAITGQYNSPLHF.

The J gene is TRBJ1-1, the V gene TRBV6-5, with no clear D. Germline-derived CDR1 and CDR2 are MNHEY and SVGAGI. The CDR3 runs 13 residues. V lost 6 bases to trimming and J lost 8 bases, with 16 bases between them. CDR3 sequence: CASSLQMGIEAFF. As DNA, the CDR3 is TGTGCCAGCAGCCTTCAAATGGGGATAGAAGCTTTCTTT.

This clonotype was seen a handful of times. Here the CDR3 reads CASSDPRLAGSYNEQFF. In nucleotides, the CDR3 is TGTGCCAGCAGTGACCCCCGACTAGCGGGATCCTACAATGAGCAGTTCTTC. J is TRBJ2-1 and V is TRBV25-1; TRBD2 agrees at 11 bases. CDR1 and CDR2 (germline): MGHDK, SYGVNS. This CDR3 has 17 residues. V lost 3 bases to trimming and J lost 1 base; unmatched junction nucleotides: 5. The full variable domain, its missing parts supplied by reference TRBV25-1 and TRBJ2-1, is EADIYQTPRYLVIGTGKKITLECSQTMGHDKMYWYQQDPGMELHLIHYSYGVNSTEKGDLSSESTVSRIRTEHFPLTLESARPSHTSQYLCASSDPRLAGSYNEQFFGPGTRLTVL.

This chain joins TRBV6-2 or TRBV6-3 and TRBJ2-1, with 8 positions matching TRBD1. Trimming took 0 bases from V and 5 from J; bases not matched to a gene: 9. CDR1 is MNHEY, CDR2 SVGEGT, per germline. The CDR3 extends over 17 amino acids. The chain's CDR3 is CASSYSPGTGFHNEQFF. In nucleotides, the CDR3 is TGTGCCAGCAGTTACTCTCCCGGGACAGGTTTCCACAATGAGCAGTTCTTC.

The DNA for the CDR3 is TGTGCCAGCAGTTTAGAGGGACTCCCTCAGGGAGGCTACACCTTC. Encoded protein: CASSLEGLPQGGYTF. The chain employs TRBV28 and TRBJ1-2, with a possible D match to TRBD1 (5 bases). The CDR3 contains 15 residues. The V end lost 2 bases, the J end lost 8 bases, and 18 bases lay between the germline ends. Germline V CDR1 and CDR2: MDHEN, SYDVKM.

This clonotype was observed a handful of times. The chain employs TRBV20-1 and TRBJ2-7; the D is unclear. Germline V gene data show CDR1 as DFQATT and CDR2 as SNEGSKA (reference sequence). The CDR3 sequence is 16 residues long. V lost 4 bases and J lost 3, with 22 bases in between. CDR3 sequence: CSATSPGAHVIYEQYF. The CDR3 DNA reads as TGCAGTGCTACTTCACCGGGCGCCCATGTTATCTACGAGCAGTACTTC.

This clonotype was counted between two and nine times. CDR3 sequence reads: CASSERQDGYTF. Here the CDR3 DNA reads TGTGCCAGCAGTGAAAGACAGGATGGCTACACCTTC. The chain joins TRBV25-1 to TRBJ1-2, with a tentative D call TRBD1 (6 bases). This CDR3 contains 12 residues. V gave up 2 bases and J gave up 6 bases, with 7 bases separating them. The germline gives CDR1 MGHDK, CDR2 SYGVNS.

The J gene is TRBJ1-1, the V gene TRBV3-1; the D gene is possibly TRBD1 (6 bases). Germline values: CDR1 LGHDT, CDR2 YNNKEL (reference sequence). Trimming took 0 bases from V and 2 from J, leaving 13 bases between them. This CDR3 region has 16 residues. This chain's CDR3 is CASSQDSGTTNTEAFF. The CDR3 nucleotides read TGTGCCAGCAGCCAAGACTCCGGGACAACAAACACTGAAGCTTTCTTT.

This clonotype occurred a few times. V is TRBV4-3 and J is TRBJ2-1; a possible D gene is TRBD1 (5 bases). V dropped 9 bases and J dropped 6 bases, with 15 bases sitting between them. The germline V gene encodes CDR1 LGHNA and CDR2 YSLEER. This CDR3 has 13 residues. This chain's CDR3 is CASAIRVFNEQFF. The CDR3 region has the DNA TGCGCCAGTGCCATCAGGGTATTCAATGAGCAGTTCTTC.

Here the CDR3 reads CAISATGVQNTEAFF. The CDR3 region has the DNA TGTGCCATCAGTGCGACGGGCGTTCAGAACACTGAAGCTTTCTTT. The gene calls are TRBV10-3 and TRBJ1-1; D is ambiguous. Germline loops: CDR1 ENHRY, CDR2 SYGVKD. This CDR3 is 15 amino acids long. V lost 4 bases and J lost 1, with 13 bases in between.

In this sample, this clonotype turned up a few times. The chain has TRBV29-1 and TRBJ1-5; D uncertain. Trimming removed 2 bases from V and 0 bases from J, with 5 bases in between. Germline V gene data show CDR1 as SQVTM and CDR2 as ANQGSEA. The CDR3 runs 13 residues. CDR3 sequence reads: CSVEYGSNQPQHF. For the CDR3, the DNA is TGCAGCGTTGAATATGGTAGCAATCAGCCCCAGCATTTT.

This clonotype was seen more than once but under ten times. The chain is built from TRBV29-1 and TRBJ2-7; D is perhaps TRBD1 (5 bases). V was shortened by 1 base and J by 3 bases, with 16 bases between the two germline ends. The CDR3 totals 15 residues. Germline V gene lookup returns CDR1 SQVTM and CDR2 ANQGSEA. The CDR3 reads CSVEVTTASVYEQYF. The CDR3 DNA reads as TGCAGCGTTGAAGTTACGACAGCAAGCGTCTACGAGCAGTACTTC.

This clonotype was observed a few times. This sequence joins TRBV4-1 and TRBJ2-2; the match to TRBD1 covers 7 bases. V gave up 2 bases and J gave up 8 bases; unmatched junction bases: 11. CDR1 MGHRA and CDR2 YSYEKL come from the germline V gene. The CDR3 contains 16 residues. In DNA form, the CDR3 reads TGCGCCAGCAGCCAATGGCCCGACAGGGTGGGAGGGGAGCTGTTTTTT. This encodes CASSQWPDRVGGELFF.

This chain joins TRBV7-9 and TRBJ2-1; D is ambiguous. Looked up from germline, CDR1 is SEHNR and CDR2 is FQNEAQ (reference sequence). Trimming stripped 5 bases from V and 6 bases from J, with 20 bases between. The length of the CDR3 is 16 residues. In nucleotides, the CDR3 is TGTGCCAGCAGCCCGAAGAAGGGTGGGGTTTTCAATGAGCAGTTCTTC. Its translation is CASSPKKGGVFNEQFF.

The chain combines TRBV10-3 with TRBJ1-1; D is possibly TRBD1 (6 bases). Germline V lookup: CDR1 ENHRY, CDR2 SYGVKD. The CDR3 is made up of 11 amino acids. V lost 4 bases, J lost 9 bases, and 9 bases lay in between. The CDR3 DNA follows: TGTGCCATCAGTGTAGACAGGAAAGCTTTCTTT. It translates to CAISVDRKAFF.

The table lists this clonotype with a few counts. The genes are TRBV6-6 and TRBJ1-5, with D possibly being TRBD1 (5 bases). Germline V gene data show CDR1 as MNHNY and CDR2 as SVGAGI (reference sequence). This CDR3 is built from 15 residues. Trimming stripped 0 bases from V and 7 bases from J, with 13 bases between. In nucleotides, the CDR3 is TGTGCCAGCAGTTACTCTGGGGGGTTCGGGCAGCCCCAGCATTTT. As protein: CASSYSGGFGQPQHF.

This clonotype has at least ten counts. This chain uses TRBV6-6 with TRBJ1-5; 7 nucleotides line up with TRBD1. This CDR3 has 14 amino acids. Germline assignment: CDR1 MNHNY and CDR2 SVGAGI (reference sequence). Trimming removed 6 bases from V and 3 bases from J; junction bases left unmatched: 5. The CDR3 DNA sequence: TGTGCCAGCAGGGGAACAGGGGACAATCAGCCCCAGCATTTT. Its protein product is CASRGTGDNQPQHF.

V gene TRBV28 combines with J gene TRBJ2-4, with TRBD1 as a possible D gene (6 bases). CDR1 and CDR2 from the germline V gene are MDHEN and SYDVKM. V lost 5 bases to trimming and J lost 0 bases, with 11 bases between them. The CDR3 runs to 15 residues. CDR3 loop: CASSATGSAKNIQYF. For the CDR3, the DNA is TGTGCCAGCAGTGCAACAGGGTCAGCCAAAAACATTCAGTACTTC.

This clonotype was seen just once. V usage is TRBV5-1 and J usage is TRBJ2-2; D tentatively fits TRBD1 or TRBD2 (6 bases each). The CDR3 spans 17 residues. V was shortened by 4 bases and J by 0 bases, with 16 bases between the two germline ends. Germline V lookup: CDR1 SGHRS, CDR2 YFSETQ. The CDR3 protein is CASSPEGHRSNTGELFF. CDR3 nucleotide sequence: TGCGCCAGCAGCCCGGAGGGACACCGTTCGAACACCGGGGAGCTGTTTTTT.

The chain employs TRBV5-1 and TRBJ2-1; D unresolved. Looked up from germline, CDR1 is SGHRS and CDR2 is YFSETQ. The CDR3 covers 13 residues. The V and J ends lost 5 bases and 10 bases respectively, with 16 bases between them. The CDR3 coding sequence is TGCGCCAGCAGGCTATCGGATGACCGCGAGCAGTTCTTC. As protein: CASRLSDDREQFF.

The V and J genes are TRBV4-3 and TRBJ2-4; no firm D call. Germline CDR1 LGHNA, CDR2 YSLEER. CDR3 size: 13 residues. The V gene lost 3 bases and the J gene lost 7 bases, with 10 bases spanning the gap. CDR3: CASSQHKGNIQYF. CDR3 DNA: TGCGCCAGCAGCCAGCATAAAGGGAACATTCAGTACTTC.

This clonotype was counted only a few times. The V call is TRBV7-9, the J call TRBJ2-1; a possible D gene is TRBD2 (7 bases). The V and J ends lost 7 bases and 6 bases respectively, with 25 bases between them. CDR1 and CDR2 (germline): SEHNR, FQNEAQ (reference sequence). The length of the CDR3 is 17 residues. In DNA, the CDR3 is TGTGCCAGCACCCTCTCCAGGGGAGGGGGGTTCTCCAATGAGCAGTTCTTC. Encoded protein: CASTLSRGGGFSNEQFF.

This clonotype has a handful of counts. The V gene is TRBV6-5, the J gene TRBJ2-3, with D tentatively TRBD2 (5 bases). The CDR3 length is 17 residues. Trimming shortened V by 0 bases and J by 6 bases, and 19 bases separated the two germline ends. Germline CDR1 is MNHEY and CDR2 is SVGAGI. CDR3 sequence (DNA): TGTGCCAGCAGTTACTCGTCCAGCGGCCCGGGCGGGGATACGCAGTATTTT. It encodes CASSYSSSGPGGDTQYF.

This clonotype occurred a few times. The junction and the germline gene differ at one end; a read error may be behind it. This chain uses TRBV20-1 with TRBJ1-6, with D possibly being TRBD1 (6 bases). CDR3 size: 15 residues. Germline V gene data show CDR1 as DFQATT and CDR2 as SNEGSKA (reference sequence). Here the CDR3 reads CSARQGSSYNSPPHF. The DNA for the CDR3 is TGCAGTGCTAGACAGGGGAGCTCCTATAATTCACCCCCCCACTTT.